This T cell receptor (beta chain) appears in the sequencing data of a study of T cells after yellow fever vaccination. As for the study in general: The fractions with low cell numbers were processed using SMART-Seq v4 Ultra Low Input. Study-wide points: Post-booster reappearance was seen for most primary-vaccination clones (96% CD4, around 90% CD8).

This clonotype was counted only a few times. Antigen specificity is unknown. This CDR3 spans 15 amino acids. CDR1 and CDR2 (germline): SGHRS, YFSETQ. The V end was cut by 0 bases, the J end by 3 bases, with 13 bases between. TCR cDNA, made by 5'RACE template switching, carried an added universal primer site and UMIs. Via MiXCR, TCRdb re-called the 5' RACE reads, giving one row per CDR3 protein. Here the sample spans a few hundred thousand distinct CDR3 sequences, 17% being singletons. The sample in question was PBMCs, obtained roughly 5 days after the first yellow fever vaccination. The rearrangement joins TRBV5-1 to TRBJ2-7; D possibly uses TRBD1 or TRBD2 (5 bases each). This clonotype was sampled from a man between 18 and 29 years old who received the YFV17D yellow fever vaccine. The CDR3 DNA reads TGCGCCAGCAGCTTGGGTTCAGGGACCCTCTACGAGCAGTACTTC. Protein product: CASSLGSGTLYEQYF.